These T cell receptor beta chains were read from a single sample in a study of monozygotic twins with inflammatory bowel disease. TCRdb re-analyzed the 5' RACE reads; it lists each CDR3 protein once, without DNA. The sample spans about 160,000 distinct CDR3 sequences; the ten largest clones claim over 2.5%. Sequenced: blood. These receptors were taken from a human donor with ulcerative colitis or Crohn's disease, or a healthy co-twin of an affected twin (not recorded which). CDR3s include the opening cysteine and the closing phenylalanine or tryptophan. Expanded clones are given a class, and other clones once, few, many or no size at all.

clone_size	v_call	j_call	cdr3_aa
.	TRBV4-3	TRBJ2-7	CASSQTSGRMYEQYF
.	TRBV28	TRBJ2-3	CASRPTSGRDTQYF
.	TRBV15	TRBJ2-3	CATSKTSGSGADTQYF
.	TRBV4-1	TRBJ1-5	CASSHGEGQPQHF
.	TRBV10-3	TRBJ1-2	CAIRRDYDYGYTF
.	TRBV7-2	TRBJ1-2	CASSLGTGQGAYGYTF
.	TRBV4-2	TRBJ2-3	CASSHSGGGRALTDTQYF
.	TRBV11-3	TRBJ1-1	CASSFTTNTEAFF
.	TRBV10-3	TRBJ2-7	CAIRTTGEGYEQYF
.	TRBV11-2	TRBJ2-1	CASSYTGLAENEQFF
medium-sized	TRBV28	TRBJ2-2	CASSLGQGDAGELFF
.	TRBV19	TRBJ2-7	CASSIDNAGTVYEQYF
.	TRBV7-2	TRBJ1-3	CASSLEDGGNTIYF
.	TRBV5-4	TRBJ2-2	CASSKGLAEGNGELFF
.	TRBV11-2	TRBJ2-1	CASSFPAGGPASYNEQFF
.	TRBV4-2	TRBJ2-7	CASSLGLAGGLAYEQYF
.	TRBV24-1	TRBJ2-5	CATSDSGTSGPYQETQYF
.	TRBV24-1	TRBJ1-1	CATSDAGGGVNTEAFF
.	TRBV4-1	TRBJ2-7	CASSQERTISYEQYF
.	TRBV3-1	TRBJ2-7	CASSPGLAVEQYF
.	TRBV5-6	TRBJ2-7	CASNSAGSYEQYF
.	TRBV27	TRBJ1-2	CASSSGGYYGYTF
.	TRBV9	TRBJ2-3	CASSGLTSQADTQYF
.	TRBV21-1	TRBJ2-4	CASSKADQRERGKNIQYF
.	TRBV29-1	TRBJ2-3	CSASPPERTDTQYF
.	TRBV2	TRBJ2-6	CASSDFTGTGANVLTF
.	TRBV6-5	TRBJ2-1	CASSYGTAYSEQFF
.	TRBV10-3	TRBJ2-1	CAINSGGLANNEQFF
.	TRBV5-1	TRBJ2-1	CASSPGSNEQFF
.	TRBV2	TRBJ1-2	CASTRVGGYTF
.	TRBV5-1	TRBJ2-1	CASRTSGSYNEQFF
.	TRBV5-1	TRBJ2-2	CASSLGQGNTGELFF
.	TRBV7-9	TRBJ2-6	CASSRPGANVLTF